The T cell receptor beta chain under discussion was sequenced for a study of T cell responses to AZD1222 COVID-19 vaccine. Study summary: Doses given second, at about 4 or about 12 weeks, were pooled. Study findings and constraints: Females made up more of the donors, who were largely white British, and clonal diversity may have come out too low. The reported proportion of spike-specific TCRs targeting unmutated variant regions was nearly half.

For this clone: Its antigen remains unknown.

Profiling relied on immunoSEQ multiplex PCR, and the TCRdb table lists in-frame clones only, not all of them. The data show around 160,000 clones, with 70% to 90% seen just once and around 15% held by the top ten. The sequencing used peripheral blood, collected on day 0 of AZD1222 vaccination. The clonotype was recovered from an adult in good health.

CDR3 sequence (DNA): TGTGCCAGCAGCTTAGAAGCAGGGCACTCACCCCTCCACTTT. Encoded protein: CASSLEAGHSPLHF. The chain has TRBV11-2 and TRBJ1-6; TRBD1 is a possible D gene (5 bases). The V and J ends lost 0 bases and 10 bases respectively, with 10 bases between them. Per germline, CDR1 SGHAT and CDR2 FQNNGV. This CDR3 comprises 14 residues. Looking up the rest from reference TRBV11-2 and TRBJ1-6 gives the full variable domain: EAGVAQSPRYKIIEKRQSVAFWCNPISGHATLYWYQQILGQGPKLLIQFQNNGVVDDSQLPKDRFSAERLKGVDSTLKIQPAKLEDSAVYLCASSLEAGHSPLHFGNGTRLTVT.